The 4 T cell receptor beta chains in this list originate from one sample, sequenced in a study of blood T cell repertoires in COVID-19. Sequencing used immunoSEQ multiplex PCR; TCRdb keeps in-frame clones, though not all of them. The table has about 400,000 clones, more than 75% seen once; the top ten hold about 9.4%. The sequenced sample was PBMCs or T cells enriched from blood (not recorded which). Receptors were obtained from a woman in her fifties or sixties who had recovered from COVID-19.

The chain recombines TRBV7-2 with TRBJ1-1; 7 bases align to TRBD1. Germline V gives CDR1 SGHTA, CDR2 FQGNSA. V dropped 6 bases and J dropped 1; count of bases not matched to a gene: 5. CDR3 length: 14 amino acids. The DNA for the CDR3 is TGTGCCAGCAGTAGGGGACAGCCGAACACTGAAGCTTTCTTT. Translation gives CASSRGQPNTEAFF.

This chain uses TRBV6-5 with TRBJ1-1; a weak D match, TRBD1 (6 bases). Per the germline V gene, CDR1 is MNHEY and CDR2 is SVGAGI. The CDR3 is made up of 13 amino acids. V lost 5 bases and J 3 bases, leaving 10 bases between the germline ends. CDR3 region: CASSRAGDTEAFF. The DNA of the CDR3 is TGTGCCAGCAGTCGTGCAGGGGACACTGAAGCTTTCTTT.

The chain uses TRBV5-1 and TRBJ1-1; TRBD1 matches 7 bases. The ends lost 3 bases at V and 0 bases at J; junction bases unmatched: 2. Germline loops: CDR1 SGHRS, CDR2 YFSETQ. CDR3 length: 14 residues. The CDR3 here is CASSSGGVNTEAFF. DNA of the CDR3: TGCGCCAGCAGCTCAGGGGGTGTGAACACTGAAGCTTTCTTT.

The chain carries TRBV5-1 and TRBJ1-5; TRBD1 agrees at 7 bases. CDR1 and CDR2 from the germline V gene are SGHRS and YFSETQ. Trimming removed 4 bases from V and 6 bases from J; junction bases left unmatched: 7. This CDR3 comprises 14 residues. The CDR3, as DNA: TGCGCCAGCAGCGCAGACGGACAGGTTCAGCCCCAGCATTTT. Its translation is CASSADGQVQPQHF.